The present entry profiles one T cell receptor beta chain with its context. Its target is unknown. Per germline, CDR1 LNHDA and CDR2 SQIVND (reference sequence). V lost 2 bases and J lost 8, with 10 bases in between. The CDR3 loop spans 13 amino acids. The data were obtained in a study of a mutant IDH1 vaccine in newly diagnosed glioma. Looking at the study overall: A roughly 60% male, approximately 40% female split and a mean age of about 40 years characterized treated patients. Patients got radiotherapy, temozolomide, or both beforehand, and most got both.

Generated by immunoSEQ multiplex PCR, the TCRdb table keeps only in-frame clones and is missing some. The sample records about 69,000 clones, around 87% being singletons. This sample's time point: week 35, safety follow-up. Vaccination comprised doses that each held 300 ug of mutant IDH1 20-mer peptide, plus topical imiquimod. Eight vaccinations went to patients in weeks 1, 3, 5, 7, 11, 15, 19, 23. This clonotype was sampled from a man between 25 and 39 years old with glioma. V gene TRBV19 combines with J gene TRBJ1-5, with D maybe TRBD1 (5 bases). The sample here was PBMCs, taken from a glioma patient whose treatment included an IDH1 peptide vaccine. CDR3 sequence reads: CASSINGGEPQHF. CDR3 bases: TGTGCCAGTAGTATAAACGGAGGGGAGCCCCAGCATTTT. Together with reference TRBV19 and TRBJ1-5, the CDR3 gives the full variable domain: DGGITQSPKYLFRKEGQNVTLSCEQNLNHDAMYWYRQDPGQGLRLIYYSQIVNDFQKGDIAEGYSVSREKKESFPLTVTSAQKNPTAFYLCASSINGGEPQHFGDGTRLSIL.